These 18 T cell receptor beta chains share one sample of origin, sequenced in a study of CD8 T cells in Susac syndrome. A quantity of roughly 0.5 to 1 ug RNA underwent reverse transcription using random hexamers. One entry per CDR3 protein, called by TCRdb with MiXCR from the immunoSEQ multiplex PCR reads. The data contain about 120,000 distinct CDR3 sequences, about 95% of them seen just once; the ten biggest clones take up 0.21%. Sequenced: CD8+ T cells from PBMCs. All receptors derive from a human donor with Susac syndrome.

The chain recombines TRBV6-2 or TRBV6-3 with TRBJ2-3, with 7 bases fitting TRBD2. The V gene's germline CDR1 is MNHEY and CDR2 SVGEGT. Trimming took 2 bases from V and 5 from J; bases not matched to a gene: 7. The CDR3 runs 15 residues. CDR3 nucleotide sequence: TGTGCCAGCAGTTACGGGGCTAGCGGCGTAGATACGCAGTATTTT. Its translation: CASSYGASGVDTQYF.

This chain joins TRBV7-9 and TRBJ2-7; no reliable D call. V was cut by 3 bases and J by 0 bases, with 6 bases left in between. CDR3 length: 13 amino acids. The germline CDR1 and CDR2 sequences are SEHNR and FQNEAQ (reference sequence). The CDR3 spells CASSLDGSYEQYF. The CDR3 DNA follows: TGTGCCAGCAGCTTGGACGGCTCCTACGAGCAGTACTTC.

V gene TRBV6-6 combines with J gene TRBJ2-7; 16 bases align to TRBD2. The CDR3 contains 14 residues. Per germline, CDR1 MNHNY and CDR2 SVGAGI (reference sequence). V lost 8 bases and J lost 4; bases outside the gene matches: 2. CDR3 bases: TGTGCCAGCGTGGGACTAGCGGGAGGGTACGAGCAGTACTTC. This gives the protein CASVGLAGGYEQYF.

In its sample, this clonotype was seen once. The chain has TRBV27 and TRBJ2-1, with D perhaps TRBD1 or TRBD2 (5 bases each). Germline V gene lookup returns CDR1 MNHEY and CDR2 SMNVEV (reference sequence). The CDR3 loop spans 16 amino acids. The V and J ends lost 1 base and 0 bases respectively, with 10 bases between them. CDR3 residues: CASSLLRGGSYNEQFF. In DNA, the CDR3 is TGTGCCAGCAGTTTATTACGGGGCGGCTCCTACAATGAGCAGTTCTTC.

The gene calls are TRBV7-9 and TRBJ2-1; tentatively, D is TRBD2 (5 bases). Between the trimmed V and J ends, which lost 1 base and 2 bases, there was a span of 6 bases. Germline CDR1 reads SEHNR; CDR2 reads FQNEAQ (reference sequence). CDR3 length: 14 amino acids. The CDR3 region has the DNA TGTGCCAGCAGCTTAGGCGGGCCCTACAATGAGCAGTTCTTC. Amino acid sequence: CASSLGGPYNEQFF.

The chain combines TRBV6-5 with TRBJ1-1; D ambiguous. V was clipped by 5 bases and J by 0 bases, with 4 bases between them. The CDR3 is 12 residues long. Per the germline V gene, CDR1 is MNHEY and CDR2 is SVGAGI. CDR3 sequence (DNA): TGTGCCAGCAGTGGAGTGAACACTGAAGCTTTCTTT. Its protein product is CASSGVNTEAFF.

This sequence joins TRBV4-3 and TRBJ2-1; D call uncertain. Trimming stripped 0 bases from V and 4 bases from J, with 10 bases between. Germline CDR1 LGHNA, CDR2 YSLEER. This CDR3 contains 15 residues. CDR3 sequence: CASSQDLGGYNEQFF. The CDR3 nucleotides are TGCGCCAGCAGCCAAGATTTAGGCGGATACAATGAGCAGTTCTTC.

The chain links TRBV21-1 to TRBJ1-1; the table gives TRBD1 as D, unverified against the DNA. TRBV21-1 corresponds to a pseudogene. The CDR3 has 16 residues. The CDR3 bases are TGTGCCAGCAGCGCCCGGACAGGGATGCTGACCCCTGAAGCTTTCTTT. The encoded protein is CASSARTGMLTPEAFF.

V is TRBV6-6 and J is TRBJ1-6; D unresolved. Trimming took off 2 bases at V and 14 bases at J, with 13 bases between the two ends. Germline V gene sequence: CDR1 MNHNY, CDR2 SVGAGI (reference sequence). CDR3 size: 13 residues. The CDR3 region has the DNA TGTGCCAGCAGTTACCAGGACGCTCCATCCCTCCACTTT. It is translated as CASSYQDAPSLHF.

CDR3 region: CSVVSRTGATGANVLTF. For the CDR3, the DNA is TGCAGCGTTGTATCCAGGACAGGGGCAACTGGGGCCAACGTCCTGACTTTC. The chain uses TRBV29-1 and TRBJ2-6, with 9 bases fitting TRBD1. J was trimmed by 2 bases and V by 4 bases; bases with no gene match: 9. The CDR3 consists of 17 residues. Germline values: CDR1 SQVTM, CDR2 ANQGSEA.

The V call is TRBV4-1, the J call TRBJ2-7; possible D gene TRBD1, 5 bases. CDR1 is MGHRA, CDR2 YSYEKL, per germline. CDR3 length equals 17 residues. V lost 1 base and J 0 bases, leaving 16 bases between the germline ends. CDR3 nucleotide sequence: TGCGCCAGCAGCCAAGGCCCTGGGCGGACAAGCTCCTACGAGCAGTACTTC. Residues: CASSQGPGRTSSYEQYF.

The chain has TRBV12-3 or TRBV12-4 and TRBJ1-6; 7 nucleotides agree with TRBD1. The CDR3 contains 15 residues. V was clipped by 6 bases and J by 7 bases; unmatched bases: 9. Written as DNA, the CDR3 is TGTGCCAGCAGCCCGGCAACAGGGGCCAATTCACCCCTCCACTTT. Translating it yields CASSPATGANSPLHF.

CDR3 sequence: CASSQDPGGLADNRYF. CDR3 sequence (DNA): TGTGCCAGCAGCCAAGATCCGGGGGGACTAGCGGATAACCGGTACTTC. The chain links TRBV4-2 to TRBJ2-4, with 11 bases identical to TRBD2. The CDR3 covers 16 residues. J was trimmed by 15 bases and V by 0 bases; bases with no gene match: 13. From germline, CDR1 is LGHNA and CDR2 YNFKEQ.

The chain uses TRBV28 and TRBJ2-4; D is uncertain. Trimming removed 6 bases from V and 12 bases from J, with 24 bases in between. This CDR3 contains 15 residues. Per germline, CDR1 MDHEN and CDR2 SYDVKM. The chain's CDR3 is CASSPGSFQTITQYF. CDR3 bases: TGTGCCAGCAGCCCCGGAAGCTTCCAAACCATTACTCAGTACTTC.

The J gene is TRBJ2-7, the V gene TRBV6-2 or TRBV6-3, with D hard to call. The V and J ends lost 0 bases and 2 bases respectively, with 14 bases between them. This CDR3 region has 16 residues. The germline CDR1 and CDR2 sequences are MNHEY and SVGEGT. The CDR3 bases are TGTGCCAGCAGTTACTCGAGTAGGACGGGTGCCTACGAGCAGTACTTC. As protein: CASSYSSRTGAYEQYF.

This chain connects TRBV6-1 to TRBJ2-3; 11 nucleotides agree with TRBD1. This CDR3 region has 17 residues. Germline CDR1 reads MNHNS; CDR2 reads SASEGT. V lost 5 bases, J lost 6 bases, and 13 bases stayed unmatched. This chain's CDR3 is CASSMNPGQGASDTQYF. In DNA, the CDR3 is TGTGCCAGCAGTATGAACCCCGGACAGGGGGCTTCGGATACGCAGTATTTT.

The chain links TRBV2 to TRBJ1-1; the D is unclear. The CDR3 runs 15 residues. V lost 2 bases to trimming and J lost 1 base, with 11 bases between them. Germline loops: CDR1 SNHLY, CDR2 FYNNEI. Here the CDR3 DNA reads TGTGCCAGCAGTGAAATTGGGGAGAAGAACACTGAAGCTTTCTTT. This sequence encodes CASSEIGEKNTEAFF.

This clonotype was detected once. The CDR3 sequence: CAWSASYNEQFF. The CDR3 DNA reads TGTGCCTGGAGTGCCAGCTACAATGAGCAGTTCTTC. The chain has TRBV30 and TRBJ2-1; D unresolved. Trimming removed 1 base from V and 3 bases from J, with 4 bases in between. The V gene's germline CDR1 is GTSNPN and CDR2 SVGIG (reference sequence). This CDR3 has 12 amino acids.